This T cell receptor beta chain was captured in a study of blood T cell repertoires in COVID-19. Methods used by the authors: The assay estimated nucleated cells by amplifying reference gene primers. Assay: immunoSEQ multiplex PCR; the TCRdb copy retains only in-frame clones and omits some. V, J and clone size reflect that table, while D and trimming were determined from the DNA. Here the sample spans some 30,000 clones, 65% to 90% being singletons. V was clipped by 7 bases and J by 6 bases, with 12 bases between them. The CDR3 is 12 residues long. In germline, CDR1 is SGHRS, CDR2 YFSETQ. This clone was seen just once.

This TCR was recovered from a man aged 55 to 70 with active COVID-19. The chain couples TRBV5-1 to TRBJ2-3; D call uncertain. The sequenced material came from peripheral blood. The CDR3 sequence is CASRVDSDTQYF. The CDR3 coding sequence is TGCGCCAGCCGCGTAGACTCTGATACGCAGTATTTT. The full variable domain, rest sourced from reference TRBV5-1 and TRBJ2-3, is KAGVTQTPRYLIKTRGQQVTLSCSPISGHRSVSWYQQTPGQGLQFLFEYFSETQRNKGNFPGRFSGRQFSNSRSEMNVSTLELGDSALYLCASRVDSDTQYFGPGTRLTVL.